The rows below give T cell receptor beta chains drawn from one sample of a study of blood T cell repertoires in COVID-19. Repertoires were generated with immunoSEQ multiplex PCR, while TCRdb's copy carries only in-frame clones and drops some. The data contain roughly 670,000 clones, around 89% of them singletons. Sample: peripheral blood. The receptors derive from a woman younger than 30 with acute or convalescent COVID-19. Each CDR3 is given with its conserved first and last residue. A D gene is named only where the DNA matches it firmly. A row's size may be missing; if present it is once, few, many or a size class.

J gene: TRBJ2-7
clone size: once
V gene: TRBV5-4
D gene: TRBD1
CDR3 DNA: TGTGCCAGCAGCTTCGGGACAGGGGACTACGAGCAGTACTTC
CDR3 protein: CASSFGTGDYEQYF

J gene: TRBJ2-2
clone size: NA
V gene: TRBV10-1
D gene: NA
CDR3 DNA: TGCGCCACCCCGCGGGGCCGCATATTGACCGGGGAGCTGTTTTTT
CDR3 protein: CATPRGRILTGELFF

J gene: TRBJ2-1
clone size: NA
V gene: TRBV7-3
D gene: TRBD1
CDR3 DNA: TGTGCCAGCAGCTCGGACAGGGGTACCTACAATGAGCAGTTCTTC
CDR3 protein: CASSSDRGTYNEQFF

J gene: TRBJ2-2
clone size: NA
V gene: TRBV9
D gene: TRBD1
CDR3 DNA: TGTGCCAGCAGCGACGACAGGGTACACACCGGGGAGCTGTTTTTT
CDR3 protein: CASSDDRVHTGELFF

J gene: TRBJ2-7
clone size: NA
V gene: TRBV7-3
D gene: TRBD1
CDR3 DNA: TGTGCCAGCAGCTTAGGGACAGACAGCTCCTACGAGCAGTACTTC
CDR3 protein: CASSLGTDSSYEQYF

J gene: TRBJ1-1
clone size: NA
V gene: TRBV30
D gene: NA
CDR3 DNA: TGTGCCATACACAGGAGTATGAACACTGAAGCTTTCTTT
CDR3 protein: CAIHRSMNTEAFF

J gene: TRBJ1-2
clone size: NA
V gene: TRBV12-5
D gene: TRBD1
CDR3 DNA: TGTGCTAGTGGTTTCGGACAGGGTCGGGGTGGCTACACCTTC
CDR3 protein: CASGFGQGRGGYTF

J gene: TRBJ2-1
clone size: NA
V gene: TRBV6-1
D gene: NA
CDR3 DNA: TGTGCCAGCAGTGGCTACAGGGTGCGGTCCTACAATGAGCAGTTCTTC
CDR3 protein: CASSGYRVRSYNEQFF

J gene: TRBJ1-1
clone size: NA
V gene: TRBV5-1
D gene: TRBD1
CDR3 DNA: TGCGCCAGCAGCTTGGCCGGGACAGGGGGAGAAGAAGCTTTCTTT
CDR3 protein: CASSLAGTGGEEAFF

J gene: TRBJ1-6
clone size: NA
V gene: TRBV3-1/TRBV3-2
D gene: NA
CDR3 DNA: TGTGCCAGCAACCACGGACAGAGCCGAAATTCACCCCTCCACTTT
CDR3 protein: CASNHGQSRNSPLHF

J gene: TRBJ1-2
clone size: NA
V gene: TRBV6-6
D gene: NA
CDR3 DNA: TGTGCCAGCAGCCCTCGACACAACTATGGCTACACCTTC
CDR3 protein: CASSPRHNYGYTF

J gene: TRBJ1-2
clone size: once
V gene: TRBV23-1
D gene: NA
CDR3 DNA: TGCGCCAGCAGTCAAGGACAGAAGTACAACTATGGCTACACCTTC
CDR3 protein: CASSQGQKYNYGYTF

J gene: TRBJ2-1
clone size: NA
V gene: TRBV28
D gene: NA
CDR3 DNA: TGTGCCAGCACGTCCCCGTTAGGGGGGGTTAATGAGCAGTTCTTC
CDR3 protein: CASTSPLGGVNEQFF

J gene: TRBJ2-2
clone size: once
V gene: TRBV25-1
D gene: TRBD1
CDR3 DNA: TGTGCCAGCAGTGTCCGGGACAGGGACACCGGGGAGCTGTTTTTT
CDR3 protein: CASSVRDRDTGELFF

J gene: TRBJ1-5
clone size: NA
V gene: TRBV5-1
D gene: TRBD1
CDR3 DNA: TGCGCCAGCAGCTTTGGGACAGGGAATCAGCCCCAGCATTTT
CDR3 protein: CASSFGTGNQPQHF

J gene: TRBJ2-7
clone size: NA
V gene: TRBV7-6
D gene: NA
CDR3 DNA: TGTGCCAGCAGCTTAGGTGGGCGGGGTGAGCAGTACTTC
CDR3 protein: CASSLGGRGEQYF

J gene: TRBJ1-1
clone size: NA
V gene: TRBV27
D gene: NA
CDR3 DNA: TGTGCCAGCAGGCGGACAGAATACACTGAAGCTTTCTTT
CDR3 protein: CASRRTEYTEAFF

J gene: TRBJ2-1
clone size: NA
V gene: TRBV10-1
D gene: TRBD2
CDR3 DNA: TGCGCCAGCGCCCGTCTAGCGGGGGTGGGGGAATACAATGAGCAGTTCTTC
CDR3 protein: CASARLAGVGEYNEQFF

J gene: TRBJ1-1
clone size: NA
V gene: TRBV2
D gene: NA
CDR3 DNA: TGTGCCAGCAGACCAAAGGGGGGGCCTGAAGCTTTCTTT
CDR3 protein: CASRPKGGPEAFF

J gene: TRBJ1-5
clone size: NA
V gene: TRBV12-5
D gene: NA
CDR3 DNA: TGTGCTAGTGGTTCGGGGGGTGTTTATCAGCCCCAGCATTTT
CDR3 protein: CASGSGGVYQPQHF

J gene: TRBJ2-2
clone size: NA
V gene: TRBV21-1
D gene: NA
CDR3 DNA: TGTGCCAGCAGCAAAACTTGGGACAGGGGATGTATAGGGGAGCTGTTTTTT
CDR3 protein: CASSKTWDRGCIGELFF

J gene: TRBJ2-7
clone size: once
V gene: TRBV7-9
D gene: NA
CDR3 DNA: TGTGCCAGCAGCTTGGTAGGGGGTCACTACGAGCAGTACTTC
CDR3 protein: CASSLVGGHYEQYF

J gene: TRBJ1-2
clone size: NA
V gene: TRBV29-1
D gene: NA
CDR3 DNA: TGCAGCGTTGAAAGGGTCAGGGGTGGCGGCTACACCTTC
CDR3 protein: CSVERVRGGGYTF

J gene: TRBJ2-1
clone size: NA
V gene: TRBV27
D gene: TRBD1
CDR3 DNA: TGTGCCAGCATTTCTTTTCTCGCGGGACAGGGGTCCTACAATGAGCAGTTCTTC
CDR3 protein: CASISFLAGQGSYNEQFF

J gene: TRBJ2-2
clone size: NA
V gene: TRBV5-1
D gene: NA
CDR3 DNA: TGCGCCAGCAGCTCCACTACTCCCGGGGAGCTGTTTTTT
CDR3 protein: CASSSTTPGELFF

J gene: TRBJ1-1
clone size: once
V gene: TRBV29-1
D gene: NA
CDR3 DNA: TGCAGCGTCACGTGGGGGGGGATGAACACTGAAGCTTTCTTT
CDR3 protein: CSVTWGGMNTEAFF

J gene: TRBJ2-7
clone size: NA
V gene: TRBV27
D gene: NA
CDR3 DNA: TGTGCCAGCAGTTTACAAGGGGGACCCTACGAGCAGTACTTC
CDR3 protein: CASSLQGGPYEQYF

J gene: TRBJ1-5
clone size: NA
V gene: TRBV4-2
D gene: NA
CDR3 DNA: TGTGCCAGCAGAAAACTTGGACAGTTAAATCAGCCCCAGCATTTT
CDR3 protein: CASRKLGQLNQPQHF

J gene: TRBJ2-5
clone size: NA
V gene: TRBV3-1/TRBV3-2
D gene: TRBD2
CDR3 DNA: TGTGCCAGCAGCCAAATGACTCTAGCGGGGGTCCAAGAGACCCAGTACTTC
CDR3 protein: CASSQMTLAGVQETQYF

J gene: TRBJ2-1
clone size: NA
V gene: TRBV28
D gene: TRBD2
CDR3 DNA: TGTGCCAGCAGGCCAGCGGGGGCTTTGGTAGACAATGAGCAGTTCTTC
CDR3 protein: CASRPAGALVDNEQFF

J gene: TRBJ2-2
clone size: NA
V gene: TRBV5-5
D gene: NA
CDR3 DNA: TGTGCCAGCAGCTTGCCTACTACAGGGTTCGCCGGGGAGCTGTTTTTT
CDR3 protein: CASSLPTTGFAGELFF

J gene: TRBJ1-1
clone size: NA
V gene: TRBV5-5
D gene: NA
CDR3 DNA: TGTGCCAGCAGCCAACTCGCGAACACTGAAGCTTTCTTT
CDR3 protein: CASSQLANTEAFF

J gene: TRBJ1-2
clone size: NA
V gene: TRBV20-1
D gene: TRBD1
CDR3 DNA: TGCAGTGCTAGTCCAAGGACAGGGGAGGGTTGGGGCTACACCTTC
CDR3 protein: CSASPRTGEGWGYTF

J gene: TRBJ1-2
clone size: NA
V gene: TRBV6-1
D gene: NA
CDR3 DNA: TGTGCCAGCAGTGAAGCGCTTCGGGGGGTAGTCTATGGCTACACCTTC
CDR3 protein: CASSEALRGVVYGYTF

J gene: TRBJ2-2
clone size: NA
V gene: TRBV11-3
D gene: TRBD2
CDR3 DNA: TGTGCCAGCAGCCCTTCGGGGGGGCCGACCGGGGAGCTGTTTTTT
CDR3 protein: CASSPSGGPTGELFF

J gene: TRBJ2-3
clone size: NA
V gene: TRBV6-2/TRBV6-3
D gene: TRBD2
CDR3 DNA: TGTGCCAGCAGTTACTCTCAGCCAGCGGGGACCACAGATACGCAGTATTTT
CDR3 protein: CASSYSQPAGTTDTQYF

J gene: TRBJ2-7
clone size: NA
V gene: TRBV29-1
D gene: NA
CDR3 DNA: TGCAGCGTTGAAACGGCCTACGAGCAGTACTTC
CDR3 protein: CSVETAYEQYF